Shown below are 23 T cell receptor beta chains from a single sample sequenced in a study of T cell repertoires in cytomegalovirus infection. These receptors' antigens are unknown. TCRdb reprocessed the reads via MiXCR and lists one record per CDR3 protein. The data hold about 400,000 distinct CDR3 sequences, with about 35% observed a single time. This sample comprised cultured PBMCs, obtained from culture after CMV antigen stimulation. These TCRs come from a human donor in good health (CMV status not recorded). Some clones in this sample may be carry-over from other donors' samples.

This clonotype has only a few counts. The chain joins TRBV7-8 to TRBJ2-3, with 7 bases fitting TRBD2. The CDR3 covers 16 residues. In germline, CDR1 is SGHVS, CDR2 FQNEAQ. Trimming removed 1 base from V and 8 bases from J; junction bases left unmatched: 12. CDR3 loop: CASSLVGGSLVGTQYF. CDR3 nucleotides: TGTGCCAGCAGCTTAGTCGGCGGGAGCCTCGTCGGTACGCAGTATTTT.

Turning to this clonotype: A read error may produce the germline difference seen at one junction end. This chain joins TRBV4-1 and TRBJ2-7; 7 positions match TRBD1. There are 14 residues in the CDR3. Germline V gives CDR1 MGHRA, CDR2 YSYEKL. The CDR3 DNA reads TGCGCCAGCAGCCAAGAGACAGGGTCCTACGGGCAGTACTTC. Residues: CASSQETGSYGQYF.

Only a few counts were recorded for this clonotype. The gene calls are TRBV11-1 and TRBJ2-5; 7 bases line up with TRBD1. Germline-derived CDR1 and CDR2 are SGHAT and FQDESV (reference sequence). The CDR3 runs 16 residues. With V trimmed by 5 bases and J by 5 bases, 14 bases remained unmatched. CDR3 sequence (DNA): TGTGCCAGCAGCCGGACAGGTACAGGGTCCGGGGAGACCCAGTACTTC. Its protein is CASSRTGTGSGETQYF.

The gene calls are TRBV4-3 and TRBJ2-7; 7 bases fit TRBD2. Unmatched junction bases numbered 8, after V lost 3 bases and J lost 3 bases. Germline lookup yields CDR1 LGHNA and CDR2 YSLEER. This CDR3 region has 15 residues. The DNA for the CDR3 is TGCGCCAGCAGCCAGCGGGCTAGCGGACGCTACGAGCAGTACTTC. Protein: CASSQRASGRYEQYF.

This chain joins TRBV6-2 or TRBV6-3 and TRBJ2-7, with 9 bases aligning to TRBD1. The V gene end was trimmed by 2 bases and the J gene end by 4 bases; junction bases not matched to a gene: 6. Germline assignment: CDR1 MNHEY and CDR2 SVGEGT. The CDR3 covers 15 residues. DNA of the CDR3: TGTGCCAGCAGTTACCCGGGACAGGGTCGGTACGAGCAGTACGTC. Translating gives CASSYPGQGRYEQYV.

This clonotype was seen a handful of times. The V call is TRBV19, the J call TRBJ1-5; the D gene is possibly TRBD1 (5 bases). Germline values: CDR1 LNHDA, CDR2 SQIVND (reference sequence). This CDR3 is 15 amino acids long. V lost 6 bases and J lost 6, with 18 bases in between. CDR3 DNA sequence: TGTGCCAGTAGACGGGACCCTCTTCGAGGTCAGCCCCAGCATTTT. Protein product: CASRRDPLRGQPQHF.

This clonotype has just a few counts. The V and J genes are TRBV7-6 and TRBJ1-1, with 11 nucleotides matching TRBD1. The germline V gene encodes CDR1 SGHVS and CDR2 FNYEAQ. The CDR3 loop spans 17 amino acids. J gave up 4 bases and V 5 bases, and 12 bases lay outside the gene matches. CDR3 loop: CASSTRGTGTGGTEAFF. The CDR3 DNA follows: TGTGCCAGCAGCACGCGCGGAACCGGGACAGGGGGCACTGAAGCTTTCTTT. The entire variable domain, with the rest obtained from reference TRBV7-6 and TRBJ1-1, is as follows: GAGVSQSPRYKVTKRGQDVALRCDPISGHVSLYWYRQALGQGPEFLTYFNYEAQQDKSGLPNDRFSAERPEGSISTLTIQRTEQRDSAMYRCASSTRGTGTGGTEAFFGQGTRLTVV.

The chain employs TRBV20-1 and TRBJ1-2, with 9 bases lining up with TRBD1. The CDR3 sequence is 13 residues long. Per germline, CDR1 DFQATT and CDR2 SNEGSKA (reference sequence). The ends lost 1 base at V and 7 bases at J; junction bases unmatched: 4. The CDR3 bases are TGCAGTGCTAGAGGAGGACAGGGGCTTGGCTACACCTTC. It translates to CSARGGQGLGYTF.

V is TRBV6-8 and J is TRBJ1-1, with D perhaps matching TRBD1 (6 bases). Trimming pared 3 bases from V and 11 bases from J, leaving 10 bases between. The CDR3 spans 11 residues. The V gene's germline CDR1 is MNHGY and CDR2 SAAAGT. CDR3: CASSYQGLAFF. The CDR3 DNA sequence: TGTGCCAGCAGTTATCAGGGGTTGGCTTTCTTT.

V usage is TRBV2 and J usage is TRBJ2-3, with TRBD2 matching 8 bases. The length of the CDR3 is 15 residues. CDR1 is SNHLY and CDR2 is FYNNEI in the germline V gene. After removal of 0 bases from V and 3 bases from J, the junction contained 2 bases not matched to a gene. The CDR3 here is CASSEAGTRTDTQYF. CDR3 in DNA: TGTGCCAGCAGTGAAGCGGGGACTAGGACAGATACGCAGTATTTT.

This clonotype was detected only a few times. The chain's CDR3 is CASSSGPRRSNSPLHF. CDR3 sequence (DNA): TGCGCCAGCAGCTCCGGACCGAGGAGGAGTAATTCACCCCTCCACTTT. This chain joins TRBV5-1 and TRBJ1-6, with unresolved D. The CDR3 is 16 residues long. The V end lost 3 bases, the J end lost 6 bases, and 16 bases lay between the germline ends. The germline gives CDR1 SGHRS, CDR2 YFSETQ. The whole variable domain, filled in from reference TRBV5-1 and TRBJ1-6, reads KAGVTQTPRYLIKTRGQQVTLSCSPISGHRSVSWYQQTPGQGLQFLFEYFSETQRNKGNFPGRFSGRQFSNSRSEMNVSTLELGDSALYLCASSSGPRRSNSPLHFGNGTRLTVT.

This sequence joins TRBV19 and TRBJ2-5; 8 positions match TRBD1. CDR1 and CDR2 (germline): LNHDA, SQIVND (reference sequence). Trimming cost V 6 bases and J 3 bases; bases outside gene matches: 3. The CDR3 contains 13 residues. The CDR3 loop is CASRGQGKETQYF. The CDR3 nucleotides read TGTGCCAGTAGAGGACAGGGAAAAGAGACCCAGTACTTC.

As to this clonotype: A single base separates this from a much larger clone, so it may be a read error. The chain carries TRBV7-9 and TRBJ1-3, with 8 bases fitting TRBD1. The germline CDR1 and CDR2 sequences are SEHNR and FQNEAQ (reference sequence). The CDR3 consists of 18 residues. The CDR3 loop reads CASSLIGGQADSGDTIYF. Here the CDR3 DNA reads TGTGCCAGCAGCCTGATTGGGGGACAGGCGGACTCTGGAGACACCATATATTTT. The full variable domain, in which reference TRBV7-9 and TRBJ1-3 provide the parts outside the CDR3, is DTGVSQNPRHKITKRGQNVTFRCDPISEHNRLYWYRQTLGQGPEFLTYFQNEAQLEKSRLLSDRFSAERPKGSFSTLEIQRTEQGDSAMYLCASSLIGGQADSGDTIYFGEGSWLTVV.

The CDR3 nucleotides read TGTGCCAGCAGCTTAGCGACAGGGGGTTCTCGTGAGCAGTTCTTC. Its translation: CASSLATGGSREQFF. This chain links TRBV7-9 with TRBJ2-1, with 9 bases that match TRBD1. Trimming removed 0 bases from V and 9 bases from J; junction bases left unmatched: 6. Germline V CDR1 and CDR2: SEHNR, FQNEAQ (reference sequence). This CDR3 has 15 amino acids.

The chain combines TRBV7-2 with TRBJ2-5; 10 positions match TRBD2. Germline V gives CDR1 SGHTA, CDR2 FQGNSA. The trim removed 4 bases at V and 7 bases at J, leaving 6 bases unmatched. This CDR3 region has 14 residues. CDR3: CASSSTSGTGTQYF. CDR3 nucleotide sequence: TGTGCCAGCAGCTCCACTAGCGGGACCGGGACCCAGTACTTC.

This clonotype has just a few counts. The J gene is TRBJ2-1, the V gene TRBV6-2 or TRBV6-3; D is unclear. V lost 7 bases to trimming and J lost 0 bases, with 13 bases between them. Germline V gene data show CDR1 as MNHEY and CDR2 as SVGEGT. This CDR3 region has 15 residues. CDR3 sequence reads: CASTVTESSYNEQFF. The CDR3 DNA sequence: TGTGCCAGCACCGTAACCGAGAGCTCCTACAATGAGCAGTTCTTC.

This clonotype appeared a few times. CDR3 amino acids: CASTLSSAITKNIQYF. CDR3 nucleotides: TGTGCCAGCACTCTCTCTAGCGCTATAACCAAAAACATTCAGTACTTC. The J gene is TRBJ2-4, the V gene TRBV28, with D tentatively TRBD2 (6 bases). The CDR3 contains 16 residues. Looked up from germline, CDR1 is MDHEN and CDR2 is SYDVKM. Deletions cut 7 bases from V and 2 bases from J, with 18 bases between.

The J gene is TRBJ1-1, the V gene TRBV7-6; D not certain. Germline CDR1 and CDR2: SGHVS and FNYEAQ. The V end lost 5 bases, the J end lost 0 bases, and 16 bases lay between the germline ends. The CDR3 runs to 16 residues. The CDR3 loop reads CASSRRGSVMNTEAFF. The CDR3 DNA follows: TGTGCCAGCAGCCGGAGAGGGTCGGTCATGAACACTGAAGCTTTCTTT.

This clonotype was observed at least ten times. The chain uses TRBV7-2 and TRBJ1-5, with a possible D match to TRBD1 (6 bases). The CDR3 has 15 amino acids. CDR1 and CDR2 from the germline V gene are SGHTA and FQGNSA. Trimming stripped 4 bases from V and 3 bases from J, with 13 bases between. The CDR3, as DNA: TGTGCCAGCAGCTCCGATGGACAGTACAATCAGCCCCAGCATTTT. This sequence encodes CASSSDGQYNQPQHF. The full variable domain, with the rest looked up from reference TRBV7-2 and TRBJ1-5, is GAGVSQSPSNKVTEKGKDVELRCDPISGHTALYWYRQSLGQGLEFLIYFQGNSAPDKSGLPSDRFSAERTGGSVSTLTIQRTQQEDSAVYLCASSSDGQYNQPQHFGDGTRLSIL.

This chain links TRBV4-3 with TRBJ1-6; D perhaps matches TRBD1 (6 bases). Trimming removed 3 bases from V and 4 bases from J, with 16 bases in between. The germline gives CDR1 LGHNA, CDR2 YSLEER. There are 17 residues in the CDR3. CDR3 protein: CASSQADSGAYNSPLHF. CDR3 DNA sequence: TGCGCCAGCAGCCAGGCGGACTCAGGGGCGTATAATTCACCCCTCCACTTT.

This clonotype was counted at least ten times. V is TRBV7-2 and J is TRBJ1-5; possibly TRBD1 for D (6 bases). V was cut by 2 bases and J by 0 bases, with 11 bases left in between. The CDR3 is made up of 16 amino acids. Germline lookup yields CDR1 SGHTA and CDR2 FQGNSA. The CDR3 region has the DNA TGTGCCAGCAGCTTACAGGGGACAAATAGCAATCAGCCCCAGCATTTT. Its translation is CASSLQGTNSNQPQHF. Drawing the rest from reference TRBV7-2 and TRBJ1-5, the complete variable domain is GAGVSQSPSNKVTEKGKDVELRCDPISGHTALYWYRQSLGQGLEFLIYFQGNSAPDKSGLPSDRFSAERTGGSVSTLTIQRTQQEDSAVYLCASSLQGTNSNQPQHFGDGTRLSIL.

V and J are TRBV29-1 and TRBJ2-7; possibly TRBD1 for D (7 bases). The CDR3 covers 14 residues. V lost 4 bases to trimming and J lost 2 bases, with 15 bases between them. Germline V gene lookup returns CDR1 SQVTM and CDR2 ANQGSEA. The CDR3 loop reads CSVGGGQAPYEQYF. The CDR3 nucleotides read TGCAGCGTTGGGGGAGGACAGGCACCCTACGAGCAGTACTTC.

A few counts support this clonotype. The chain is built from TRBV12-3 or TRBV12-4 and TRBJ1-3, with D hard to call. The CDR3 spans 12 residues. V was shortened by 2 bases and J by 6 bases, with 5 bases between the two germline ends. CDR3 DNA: TGTGCCAGCAGTTTAAGGACAAACACCATATATTTT. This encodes CASSLRTNTIYF.